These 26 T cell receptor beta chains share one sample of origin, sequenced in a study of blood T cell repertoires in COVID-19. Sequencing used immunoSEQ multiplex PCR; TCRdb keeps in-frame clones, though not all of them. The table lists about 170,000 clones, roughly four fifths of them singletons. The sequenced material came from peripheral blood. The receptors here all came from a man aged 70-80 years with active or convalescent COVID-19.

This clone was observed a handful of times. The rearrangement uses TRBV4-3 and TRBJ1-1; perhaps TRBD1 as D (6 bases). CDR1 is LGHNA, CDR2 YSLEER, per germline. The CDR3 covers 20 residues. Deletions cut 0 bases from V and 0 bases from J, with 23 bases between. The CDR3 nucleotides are TGCGCCAGCAGCCAAGAAGTTCCAATTCCGGGACACTTCATGAACACTGAAGCTTTCTTT. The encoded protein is CASSQEVPIPGHFMNTEAFF.

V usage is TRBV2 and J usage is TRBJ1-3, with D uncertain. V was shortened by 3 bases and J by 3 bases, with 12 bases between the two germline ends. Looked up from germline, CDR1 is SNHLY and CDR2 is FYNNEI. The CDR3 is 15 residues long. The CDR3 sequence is CASSERVVFGNTIYF. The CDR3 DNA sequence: TGTGCCAGCAGTGAGAGGGTGGTATTTGGAAACACCATATATTTT.

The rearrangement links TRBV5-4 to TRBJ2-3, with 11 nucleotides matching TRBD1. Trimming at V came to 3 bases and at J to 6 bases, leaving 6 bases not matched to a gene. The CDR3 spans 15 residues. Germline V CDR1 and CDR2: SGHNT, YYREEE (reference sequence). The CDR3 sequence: CASSWRDRGGDTQYF. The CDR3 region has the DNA TGTGCCAGCAGCTGGCGGGACAGGGGGGGGGATACGCAGTATTTT. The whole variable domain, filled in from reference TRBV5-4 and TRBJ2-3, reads ETGVTQSPTHLIKTRGQQVTLRCSSQSGHNTVSWYQQALGQGPQFIFQYYREEENGRGNFPPRFSGLQFPNYSSELNVNALELDDSALYLCASSWRDRGGDTQYFGPGTRLTVL.

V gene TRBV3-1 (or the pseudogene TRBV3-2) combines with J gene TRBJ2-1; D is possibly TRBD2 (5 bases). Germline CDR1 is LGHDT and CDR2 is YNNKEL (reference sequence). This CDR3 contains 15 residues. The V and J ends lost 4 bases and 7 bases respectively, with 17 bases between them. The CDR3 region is CASSLGIPRGNEQFF. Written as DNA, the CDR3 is TGTGCCAGCAGCCTCGGGATCCCCCGAGGGAATGAGCAGTTCTTC.

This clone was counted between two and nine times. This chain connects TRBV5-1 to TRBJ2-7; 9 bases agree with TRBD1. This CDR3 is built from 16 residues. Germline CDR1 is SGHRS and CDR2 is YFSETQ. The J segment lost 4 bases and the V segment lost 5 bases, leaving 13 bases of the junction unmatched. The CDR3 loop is CASSPRGGTGRYEQYF. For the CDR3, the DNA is TGCGCCAGCAGTCCGCGGGGAGGGACAGGGAGGTACGAGCAGTACTTC.

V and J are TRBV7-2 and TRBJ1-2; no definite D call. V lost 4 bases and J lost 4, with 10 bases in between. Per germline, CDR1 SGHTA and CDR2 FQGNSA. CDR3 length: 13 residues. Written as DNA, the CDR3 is TGTGCCAGCAGCTCTGGACGGGGCTATGGCTACACCTTC. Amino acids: CASSSGRGYGYTF.

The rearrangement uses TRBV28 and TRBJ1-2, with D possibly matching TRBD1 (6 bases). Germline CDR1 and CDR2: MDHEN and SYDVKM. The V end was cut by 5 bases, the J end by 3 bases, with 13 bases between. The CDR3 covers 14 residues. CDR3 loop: CASSQQGRHYGYTF. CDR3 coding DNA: TGTGCCAGCAGTCAACAGGGACGCCACTATGGCTACACCTTC.

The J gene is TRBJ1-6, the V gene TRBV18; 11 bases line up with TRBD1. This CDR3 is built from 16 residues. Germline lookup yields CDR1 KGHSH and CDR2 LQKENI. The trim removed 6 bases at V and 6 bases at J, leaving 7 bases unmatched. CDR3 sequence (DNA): TGTGCCAGCTCCTCCGGGACAGGGGGTTTTAATTCACCCCTCCACTTT. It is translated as CASSSGTGGFNSPLHF.

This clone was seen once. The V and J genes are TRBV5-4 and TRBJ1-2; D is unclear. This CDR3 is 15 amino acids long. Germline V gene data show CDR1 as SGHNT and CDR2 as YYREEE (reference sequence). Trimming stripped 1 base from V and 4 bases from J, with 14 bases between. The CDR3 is CASSLTMEGLYGYTF. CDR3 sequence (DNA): TGTGCCAGCAGCTTGACAATGGAGGGCCTCTATGGCTACACCTTC.

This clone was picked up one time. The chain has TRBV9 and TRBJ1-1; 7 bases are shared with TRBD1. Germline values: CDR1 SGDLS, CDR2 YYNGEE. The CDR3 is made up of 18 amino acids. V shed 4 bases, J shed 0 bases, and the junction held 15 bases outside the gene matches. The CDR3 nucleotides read TGTGCCAGCAGCCCCCGGGACAGACCCTTTACACTGAACACTGAAGCTTTCTTT. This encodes CASSPRDRPFTLNTEAFF.

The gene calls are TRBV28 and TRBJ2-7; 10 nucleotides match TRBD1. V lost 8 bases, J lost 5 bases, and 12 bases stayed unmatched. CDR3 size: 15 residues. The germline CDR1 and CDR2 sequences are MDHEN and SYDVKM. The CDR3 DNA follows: TGTGCCAGCGGATCTCTGACAGGGGGCAGGAACGAGCAGTACTTC. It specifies CASGSLTGGRNEQYF. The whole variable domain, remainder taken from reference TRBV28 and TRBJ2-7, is DVKVTQSSRYLVKRTGEKVFLECVQDMDHENMFWYRQDPGLGLRLIYFSYDVKMKEKGDIPEGYSVSREKKERFSLILESASTNQTSMYLCASGSLTGGRNEQYFGPGTRLTVT.

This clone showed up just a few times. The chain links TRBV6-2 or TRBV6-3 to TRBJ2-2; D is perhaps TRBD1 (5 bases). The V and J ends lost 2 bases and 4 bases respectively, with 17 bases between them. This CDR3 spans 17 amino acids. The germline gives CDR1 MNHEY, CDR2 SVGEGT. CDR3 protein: CASSYQDVGATTGELFF. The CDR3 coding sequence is TGTGCCAGCAGTTACCAGGACGTTGGGGCGACCACCGGGGAGCTGTTTTTT.

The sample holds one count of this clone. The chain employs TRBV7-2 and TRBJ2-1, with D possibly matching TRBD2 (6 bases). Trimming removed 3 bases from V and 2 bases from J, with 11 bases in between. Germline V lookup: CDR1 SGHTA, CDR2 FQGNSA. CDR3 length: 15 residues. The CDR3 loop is CASSFGRGPYNEQFF. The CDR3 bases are TGTGCCAGCAGCTTTGGGCGGGGTCCCTACAATGAGCAGTTCTTC.

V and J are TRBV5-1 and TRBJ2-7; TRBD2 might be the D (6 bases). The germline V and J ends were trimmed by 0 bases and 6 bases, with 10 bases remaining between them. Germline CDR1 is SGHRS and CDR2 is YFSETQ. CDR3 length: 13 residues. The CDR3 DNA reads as TGCGCCAGCAGCTTGGTGTCGGGGGTCGAGCAGTACTTC. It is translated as CASSLVSGVEQYF.

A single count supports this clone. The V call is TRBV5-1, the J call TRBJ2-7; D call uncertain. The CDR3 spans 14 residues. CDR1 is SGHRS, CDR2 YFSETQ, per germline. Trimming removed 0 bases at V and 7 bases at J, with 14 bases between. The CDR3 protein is CASSLAASSREQYF. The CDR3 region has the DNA TGCGCCAGCAGCTTGGCGGCCAGTTCCAGGGAGCAGTACTTC.

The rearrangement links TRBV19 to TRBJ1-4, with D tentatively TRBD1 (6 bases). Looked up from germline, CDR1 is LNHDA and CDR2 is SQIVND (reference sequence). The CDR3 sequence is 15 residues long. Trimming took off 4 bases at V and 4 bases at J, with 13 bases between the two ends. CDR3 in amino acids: CASSKGQLGNEKLFF. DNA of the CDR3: TGTGCCAGTAGTAAAGGACAGCTCGGTAATGAAAAACTGTTTTTT.

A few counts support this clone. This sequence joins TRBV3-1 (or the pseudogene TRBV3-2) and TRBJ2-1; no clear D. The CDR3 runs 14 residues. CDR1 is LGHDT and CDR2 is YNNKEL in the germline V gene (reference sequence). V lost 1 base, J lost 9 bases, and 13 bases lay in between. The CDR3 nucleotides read TGTGCCAGCAGCCAAGGGGCGTCACACAGTGAGCAGTTCTTC. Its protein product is CASSQGASHSEQFF.

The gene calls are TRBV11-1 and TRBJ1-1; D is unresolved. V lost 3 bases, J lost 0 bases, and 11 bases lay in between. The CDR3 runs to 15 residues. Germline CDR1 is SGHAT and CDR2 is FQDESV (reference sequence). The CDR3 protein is CASSLYGGMNTEAFF. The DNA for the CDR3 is TGTGCCAGCAGCTTGTACGGAGGGATGAACACTGAAGCTTTCTTT.

CDR3 amino acids: CASSASLSGNTIYF. CDR3 coding DNA: TGTGCCAGCAGTGCGTCCCTCTCTGGAAACACCATATATTTT. The V call is TRBV28, the J call TRBJ1-3; unclear D gene. Germline CDR1 and CDR2: MDHEN and SYDVKM. This CDR3 region has 14 residues. V was clipped by 5 bases and J by 0 bases, with 8 bases between them.

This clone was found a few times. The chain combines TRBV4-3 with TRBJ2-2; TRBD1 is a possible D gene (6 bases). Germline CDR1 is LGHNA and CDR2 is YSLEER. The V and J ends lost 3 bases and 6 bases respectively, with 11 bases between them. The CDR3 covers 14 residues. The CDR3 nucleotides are TGCGCCAGCAGCCAGAACAGGGTCCCCGGGGAGCTGTTTTTT. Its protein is CASSQNRVPGELFF.

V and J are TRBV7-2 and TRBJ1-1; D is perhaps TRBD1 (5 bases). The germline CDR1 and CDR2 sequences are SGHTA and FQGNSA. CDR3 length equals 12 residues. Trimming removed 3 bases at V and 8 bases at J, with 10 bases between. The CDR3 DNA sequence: TGTGCCAGCAGCTTCTCCGGGGGGGAAGCTTTCTTT. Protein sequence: CASSFSGGEAFF.

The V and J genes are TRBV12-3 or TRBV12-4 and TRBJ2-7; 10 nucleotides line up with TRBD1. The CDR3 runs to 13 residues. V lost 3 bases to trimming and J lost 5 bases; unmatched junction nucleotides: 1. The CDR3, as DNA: TGTGCCAGCAGTTTTGGGACAGGGGACGAGCAGTACTTC. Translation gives CASSFGTGDEQYF.

The CDR3 here is CASSLISGVKIEAFF. The CDR3 DNA follows: TGTGCCAGCAGTTTAATCAGCGGAGTCAAGATTGAAGCTTTCTTT. V usage is TRBV28 and J usage is TRBJ1-1; D call uncertain. This CDR3 region has 15 residues. The germline V and J ends were trimmed by 2 bases and 7 bases, with 17 bases remaining between them. The germline V gene encodes CDR1 MDHEN and CDR2 SYDVKM.

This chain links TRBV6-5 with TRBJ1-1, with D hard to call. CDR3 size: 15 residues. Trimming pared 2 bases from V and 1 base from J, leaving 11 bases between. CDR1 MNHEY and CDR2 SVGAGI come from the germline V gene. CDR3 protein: CASSYVASPNTEAFF. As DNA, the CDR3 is TGTGCCAGCAGTTACGTAGCCAGCCCGAACACTGAAGCTTTCTTT.

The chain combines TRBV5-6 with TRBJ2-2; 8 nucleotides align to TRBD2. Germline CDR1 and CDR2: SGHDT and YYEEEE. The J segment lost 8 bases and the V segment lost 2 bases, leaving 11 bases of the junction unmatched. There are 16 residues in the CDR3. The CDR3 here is CASSFGSGGHPGELFF. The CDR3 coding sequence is TGTGCCAGCAGCTTTGGCAGCGGGGGACACCCTGGGGAGCTGTTTTTT.

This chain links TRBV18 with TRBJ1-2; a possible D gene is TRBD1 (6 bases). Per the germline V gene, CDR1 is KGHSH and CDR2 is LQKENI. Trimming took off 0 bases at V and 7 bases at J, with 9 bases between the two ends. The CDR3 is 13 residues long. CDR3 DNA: TGTGCCAGCTCACCACCGGCGGGGGCTGGCTACACCTTC. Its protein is CASSPPAGAGYTF.